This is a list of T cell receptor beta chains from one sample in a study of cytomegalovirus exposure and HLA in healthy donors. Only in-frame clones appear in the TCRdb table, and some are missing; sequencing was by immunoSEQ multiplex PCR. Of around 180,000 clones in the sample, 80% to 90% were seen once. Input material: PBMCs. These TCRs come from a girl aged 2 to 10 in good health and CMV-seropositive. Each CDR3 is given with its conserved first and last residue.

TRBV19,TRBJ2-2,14,CASTSGQNTGELFF
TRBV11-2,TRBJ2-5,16,CASSLVWTSGQETQYF
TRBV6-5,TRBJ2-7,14,CASTKGDPTDLQYF
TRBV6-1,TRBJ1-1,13,CASSATVNTEAFF
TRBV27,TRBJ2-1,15,CASSRSGGVHNEQFF
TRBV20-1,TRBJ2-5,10,CSAGGGTQYF
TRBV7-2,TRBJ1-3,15,CASSLGSVIGNTIYF
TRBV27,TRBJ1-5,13,CASSWRGNQPQHF
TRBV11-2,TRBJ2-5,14,CASSSRGPRETQYF
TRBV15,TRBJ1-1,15,CATSRGNKQGGSAFF
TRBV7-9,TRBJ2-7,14,CASSFSTETPQQYF
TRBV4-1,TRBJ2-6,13,CASSWDRANVLTF
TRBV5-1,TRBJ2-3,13,CASSPGNTDTQYF
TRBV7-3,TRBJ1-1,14,CASSLTRGVTEAFF
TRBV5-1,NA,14,CASSSLAGSGELFF
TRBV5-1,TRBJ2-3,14,CASSRPRNDNTQYF
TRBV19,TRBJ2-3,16,CASSPPGQLSTDTQYF
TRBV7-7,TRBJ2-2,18,CASSRDLGLAGEYGELFF
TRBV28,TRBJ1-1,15,CASLLGGRLDTEAFF
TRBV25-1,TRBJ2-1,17,CASSGPLEASSYNEQFF
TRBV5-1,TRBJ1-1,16,CASSPAPTGESTEAFF
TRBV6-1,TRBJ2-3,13,CASSPGVRDTQYF
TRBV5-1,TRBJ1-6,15,CASSSGGQGISPLHF
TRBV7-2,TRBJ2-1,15,CASSSTATGIHEQFF
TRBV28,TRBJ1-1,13,CASGGRGYTEAFF
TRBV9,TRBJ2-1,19,CVSSVGSGSPASSYNEQFF
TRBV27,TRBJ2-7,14,CASSYGAGAYEQYF
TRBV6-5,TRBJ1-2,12,CASSSLREGYTF
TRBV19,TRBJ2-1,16,CASSSVPGQGLNEQFF
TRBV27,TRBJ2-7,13,CASSPRGSYEQYF
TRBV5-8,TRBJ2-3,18,CASSTTRRGRTQSDTQYF
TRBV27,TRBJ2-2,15,CASRVQGAHTGELFF
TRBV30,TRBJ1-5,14,CAWNGGVDNQPQHF
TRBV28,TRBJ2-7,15,CASSSPGLSPYEQYF
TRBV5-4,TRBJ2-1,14,CASSFPQGLSEQFF
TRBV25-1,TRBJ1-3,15,CASSARAGGGNTIYF
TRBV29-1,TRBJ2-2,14,CSVEHPPGSGELFF
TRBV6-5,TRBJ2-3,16,CASSSYGRASTDTQYF
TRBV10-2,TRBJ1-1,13,CASSFAGGTEAFF
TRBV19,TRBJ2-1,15,CASSMRWPNQGEQFF